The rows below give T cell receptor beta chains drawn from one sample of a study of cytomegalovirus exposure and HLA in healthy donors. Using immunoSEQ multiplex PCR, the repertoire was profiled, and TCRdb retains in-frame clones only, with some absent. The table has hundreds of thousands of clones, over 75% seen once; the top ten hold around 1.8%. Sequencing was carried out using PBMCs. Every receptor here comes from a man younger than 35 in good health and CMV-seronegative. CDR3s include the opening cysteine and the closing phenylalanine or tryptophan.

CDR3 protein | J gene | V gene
CASGPGLSTDTQYF | TRBJ2-3 | TRBV5-1
CANPTGGKKTQYF | TRBJ2-5 | TRBV6-4
CASKGPGTPQETQYF | TRBJ2-5 | TRBV19
CASSIVQGGGYTF | TRBJ1-2 | TRBV19
CASSVAPGQYEQYF | . | TRBV9
CASSRNHGQDGYTF | TRBJ1-2 | TRBV18
CASSFPGGRGAGTEAFF | TRBJ1-1 | TRBV5-4
CASRTAGTSGSQYF | TRBJ2-7 | TRBV2
CAWSVRWGVRQDTEAFF | TRBJ1-1 | TRBV30
CASSRRDSTYEQYF | TRBJ2-7 | TRBV5-4
CASRTPYGYTF | TRBJ1-2 | TRBV27
CASSQDLIGSGRASTDTQYF | TRBJ2-3 | TRBV4-2
CAISQGQGGQETQYF | TRBJ2-5 | TRBV10-3
CASSEERDQPQHF | TRBJ1-5 | TRBV2
CASSQGTANSPLHF | TRBJ1-6 | TRBV4-3